This record covers a single T cell receptor beta chain. As yet, its antigen is unknown. Other nucleotide sequences from this sample produce the same CDR3. CD45RO-negative, CCR7-selected cells formed the naive CD8 fraction, which excluded terminally differentiated effector memory CD45RA+ cells. This entry comes from a study of shared clonotypes between healthy human individuals. Whole-study results and caveats: The study sampled only blood, and tissue repertoires likely differ. In general, naive subsets displayed greater estimated richness than memory subsets did.

This CDR3 is 13 amino acids long. Germline assignment: CDR1 MNHEY and CDR2 SVGAGI. V gave up 2 bases and J gave up 1 base, with 5 bases separating them. Assay runs were performed at deep level. Sorted-subset replicate PCRs used approximately 180 ng of genomic DNA. This amount corresponded to 25,000 to 30,000 T cell genomes. Profiling relied on immunoSEQ multiplex PCR, and the TCRdb table lists in-frame clones only, not all of them. In the table there are about 2.1 million clones, roughly 93% of which are singletons. The chain links TRBV6-5 to TRBJ1-1, with D possibly TRBD1 on 5 matching bases. The source material was naive CD8+ T cells from PBMCs. This TCR was sampled from a young man in good health. Some clones in this sample may be carry-over from other donors' samples. CDR3 sequence reads: CASSYTGNTEAFF. CDR3 coding DNA: TGTGCCAGCAGTTACACAGGGAACACTGAAGCTTTCTTT.